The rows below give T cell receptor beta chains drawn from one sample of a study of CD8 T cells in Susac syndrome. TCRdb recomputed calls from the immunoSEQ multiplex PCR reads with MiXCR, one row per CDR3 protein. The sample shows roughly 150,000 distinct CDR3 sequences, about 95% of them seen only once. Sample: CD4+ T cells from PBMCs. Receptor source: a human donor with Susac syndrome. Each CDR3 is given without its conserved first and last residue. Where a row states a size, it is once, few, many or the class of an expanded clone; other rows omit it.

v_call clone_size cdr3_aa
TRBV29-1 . SVGELYNSPLH
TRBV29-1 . SVGEGTYEQY
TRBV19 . AVRDDLSTDTQY
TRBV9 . ASSAGTIGNIQY
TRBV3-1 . ASSHSPNTYEQY
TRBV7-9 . ASSPTEETQY
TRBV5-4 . ASSSRQPDTQY
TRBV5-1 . ASSLGSGGTSV
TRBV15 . ATSRDWNTGELF
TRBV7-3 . ASSLTGVVNSNQPQH
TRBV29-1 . SVSANEQF
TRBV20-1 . RAGPTDTQY
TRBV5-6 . ASSWGGPSYNEQF
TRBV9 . ASSVGSREAF
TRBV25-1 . ASSERSRNQPQH
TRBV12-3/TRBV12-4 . ASSAGGYEQY
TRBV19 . ASSPGGVKTEAF
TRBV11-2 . ASTKGTSSDTQY
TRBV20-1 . SASRPGGMSYEQY
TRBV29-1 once SVEIAGGFDEQF
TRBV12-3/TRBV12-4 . ASTLGLAGVQETQY
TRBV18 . ASSPALSSTDTQY
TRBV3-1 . ASSYHGTQY
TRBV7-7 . ASSLFGGAGETQY
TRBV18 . ASSPFEETQY
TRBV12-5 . ASGPGGSSGETQY
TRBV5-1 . ASSWGTTSTDTQY
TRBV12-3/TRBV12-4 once ASSRDTPFRDTQY
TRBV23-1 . ASSHNPPDADTQY
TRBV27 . ASRREGRAYGYT
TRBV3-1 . ASSQAPGLPHEQY
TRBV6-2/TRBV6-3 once ASSYSPGQGQETQY
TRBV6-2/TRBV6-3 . ASTRTGGVQPQH
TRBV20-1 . SARVNSWDYGYT
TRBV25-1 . ASKTAGPGVQEAF
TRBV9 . ASSTRDRGNTIY
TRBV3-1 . ASSSPWNIQY
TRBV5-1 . ASRPRSPGANVLT